This TCR beta chain was identified during a study of cytomegalovirus exposure and HLA in healthy donors. Study outcomes and limitations: Some segments of the V type, notably TRBV6-2 and TRBV6-3, were excluded as indistinguishable. In most subjects, TCR beta sequences reportedly gave accurate predictions of HLA-A and HLA-B alleles. With later analysis, a missense DCLRE1C variant became linked to TCR beta V- and J-gene trimming. Later analysis reportedly placed an Asian-associated ancestry cluster below the roughly 690-donor mean in N-insertions.

V was pared by 0 bases and J by 3 bases, with 9 bases of the junction left unmatched. CDR3 length equals 19 residues. Germline-derived CDR1 and CDR2 are ENHRY and SYGVKD. The PCR made use of 60 Vbeta and 13 Jbeta primers. The data were produced by immunoSEQ multiplex PCR, yet TCRdb's version contains in-frame clones alone and is incomplete. The data show roughly 230,000 clones, 80% to 95% seen once. In regard to this clone: Its antigen is currently unknown.

This clonotype was obtained from a girl aged 2-9 years in good health and CMV-seronegative. Sequenced input: PBMCs. This sequence joins TRBV10-3 and TRBJ2-3, with TRBD2 matching 13 bases. The CDR3 DNA reads as TGTGCCATCAGTGAGTCCGGGGTGGGACTAGCGGGAAAAACAGATACGCAGTATTTT. Amino acid sequence: CAISESGVGLAGKTDTQYF.